These T cell receptor beta chains were read from a single sample in a study of blood T cell repertoires in COVID-19. Some clones are missing from TCRdb's copy, which holds only in-frame ones; the method was immunoSEQ multiplex PCR. Among about 130,000 clones listed, approximately 81% were seen once. The sequencing sample was made of peripheral blood. These TCRs come from a man aged 35-49 years with active or convalescent COVID-19. CDR3s include the opening cysteine and the closing phenylalanine or tryptophan. The order of the fields is D gene, V gene, J gene, clone size, CDR3 DNA, CDR3 protein. The D gene is left open where the match is weak. A row's size may be missing; if present it is once, few, many or a size class.

TRBD1,TRBV19,TRBJ2-2,once,TGTGCCAGTAGTCGACAGGGGGACACCGGGGAGCTGTTTTTT,CASSRQGDTGELFF
.,TRBV6-5,TRBJ2-7,.,TGTGCCAGCAGTTACTCGCAGGGATTCGAGCAGTACTTC,CASSYSQGFEQYF
.,TRBV2,TRBJ2-7,.,TGTGCCAGCAGGGAAGGTGGGACACCTTCCTTC,CASREGGTPSF
.,TRBV5-4,TRBJ1-6,.,TGTGCCAGCAGCCCTTCAGGCGATTCACCCCTCCACTTT,CASSPSGDSPLHF
.,TRBV24-1,TRBJ2-7,.,TGTGCCACCGGGAGGAGAAACGGCTACGAGCAGTACTTC,CATGRRNGYEQYF
.,TRBV6-5,TRBJ1-1,.,TGTGCCAGCAGTATGGCCCCTCCAGGAAGTAAAGCTTTCTTT,CASSMAPPGSKAFF
.,TRBV9,TRBJ1-1,.,TGTGCCAGCAGCGTAGTGGGGGCGAGTCCTGAAGCTTTCTTT,CASSVVGASPEAFF
TRBD1,TRBV6-5,TRBJ2-2,.,TGTGCCAGCAGTCCCCGGGACAGAAACACCGGGGAGCTGTTTTTT,CASSPRDRNTGELFF
.,TRBV7-3,TRBJ2-5,.,TGTGCCAGCAGCCCCTGGGGGGGGCGAGCAGAGACCCAGTACTTC,CASSPWGGRAETQYF
TRBD2,TRBV11-3,TRBJ2-5,.,TGTGCCAGCAGCTTGGGGGGACTAGCGGGAGAAGAGACCCAGTACTTC,CASSLGGLAGEETQYF
.,TRBV6-2/TRBV6-3,TRBJ1-6,.,TGTGCCAGCAGTTACCTTTTCTCCTATAATTCACCCCTCCACTTT,CASSYLFSYNSPLHF
TRBD1,TRBV5-1,TRBJ1-3,.,TGCGCCAGCAGCTTAACCCAGACAGGGGACACCATATATTTT,CASSLTQTGDTIYF
.,TRBV19,TRBJ1-6,.,TGTGCCAGTATGGGCAGAGCCTATAATTCACCCCTCCACTTT,CASMGRAYNSPLHF
.,TRBV7-2,TRBJ2-1,once,TGTGCCAGCAGTTCCCGGGGTAGTGAGCAGTTCTTC,CASSSRGSEQFF
.,TRBV9,TRBJ2-2,.,TGTGCCAGCAGCGTAACCTCCAGGGCAGGCGGGGAGCTGTTTTTT,CASSVTSRAGGELFF
.,TRBV7-2,TRBJ1-1,.,TGTGCCAGCAGCTTAGCGGGGCTGAACACTGAAGCTTTCTTT,CASSLAGLNTEAFF
TRBD1,TRBV5-1,TRBJ2-5,.,TGCGCCAGCACCCCCGGTCAGGGGGCAGGCTTGGAGACCCAGTACTTC,CASTPGQGAGLETQYF
.,TRBV11-3,TRBJ1-6,.,TGTGCCAGCAGCCCTAGACAGTCCCAAAGGGACCTCCACTTT,CASSPRQSQRDLHF
.,TRBV30,TRBJ2-3,.,TGTGCCTGGAGTGTCGGGCAGGGTGCAGATACGCAGTATTTT,CAWSVGQGADTQYF
.,TRBV5-4,TRBJ1-1,.,TGTGCCAGCACCCCCGACAGTAAGGGGACTGAAGCTTTCTTT,CASTPDSKGTEAFF
TRBD1,TRBV7-2,TRBJ2-1,.,TGTGCCAGCAGCTTGACAGGGAAGGACGAGCAGTTCTTC,CASSLTGKDEQFF
.,TRBV9,TRBJ2-7,.,TGTGCCAGCAGCGCAACTAGTAAAGGCGAGCAGTACTTC,CASSATSKGEQYF
TRBD2,TRBV5-1,TRBJ2-7,few,TGCGCCAGCAGCCCCCGGACTAGCGGGAGCTACGAGCAGTACTTC,CASSPRTSGSYEQYF
TRBD1,TRBV7-3,TRBJ2-3,.,TGTGCCAGCGGCTTCGGGACAGGGGGCACAGATACGCAGTATTTT,CASGFGTGGTDTQYF
TRBD1,TRBV5-1,TRBJ2-2,.,TGCGCCAGCAGCGGACAGGTGAACACCGGGGAGCTGTTTTTT,CASSGQVNTGELFF
TRBD2,TRBV5-1,TRBJ2-2,.,TGCGCCAGCATCGGGACTAGCGGGGGGGCGAACACCGGGGAGCTGTTTTTT,CASIGTSGGANTGELFF
.,TRBV18,TRBJ1-2,few,TGTGCCACCTTTCCGGCAGGGCCTTTTGGCTACACCTTC,CATFPAGPFGYTF
.,TRBV2,TRBJ2-5,.,TGTGCCAGCAGTGCTAGGGAGACCCAGTACTTC,CASSARETQYF
TRBD1,TRBV7-3,TRBJ1-1,.,TGTGCCAGCAGCTTAGGACAGGCTTCTGAAGCTTTCTTT,CASSLGQASEAFF
TRBD1,TRBV7-2,TRBJ1-3,.,TGTGCCAGCAGCTCCCAGACAGGGGCGGGAATTGGAAACACCATATATTTT,CASSSQTGAGIGNTIYF
.,TRBV14,TRBJ1-2,.,TGTGCCAGCAGCCAAGCCCTCTATGGCTACACCTTC,CASSQALYGYTF
TRBD1,TRBV7-9,TRBJ1-1,.,TGTGCCAGCAGCTTAGCGTATACAGGGGGCATGTCTGAAGCTTTCTTT,CASSLAYTGGMSEAFF
TRBD1,TRBV2,TRBJ2-2,few,TGTGCCACCAGGGGGCTCGACACCGGGGAGCTGTTTTTT,CATRGLDTGELFF
TRBD2,TRBV7-7,TRBJ2-3,.,TGTGCTAGCAGCCATAGCGGGGGGGCCTCAGATACGCAGTATTTT,CASSHSGGASDTQYF
.,TRBV29-1,TRBJ2-5,once,TGCAGCGTTGAAGAGCGGATAGAACCTTACCAAGAGACCCAGTACTTC,CSVEERIEPYQETQYF
TRBD2,TRBV6-5,TRBJ2-7,.,TGTGCCAGCAGTTTAGTTGGCGGGAGATGGTCCTACGAGCAGTACTTC,CASSLVGGRWSYEQYF
.,TRBV7-3,TRBJ2-1,.,TGTGCCAGCAGCTTAGCCAGGGACAATGAGCAGTTCTTC,CASSLARDNEQFF
TRBD1,TRBV7-9,TRBJ1-2,few,TGTGCCAGCAGCGAGAGGGACAGGTTCTATGGCTACACCTTC,CASSERDRFYGYTF
.,TRBV7-2,TRBJ1-2,.,TGTGCCAGCAGCCCATCTGGGGCAGACAAGTCAAACTATGGCTACACCTTC,CASSPSGADKSNYGYTF
TRBD1,TRBV7-9,TRBJ2-5,.,TGTGCCAGCAGCTTAGGGGGACAGAAACTTAGAGAGACCCAGTACTTC,CASSLGGQKLRETQYF
TRBD1,TRBV6-5,TRBJ2-2,.,TGTGCCAGCAAAATACAGGGGAGCACCGGGGAGCTGTTTTTT,CASKIQGSTGELFF
.,TRBV5-1,TRBJ1-1,.,TGCGCCAGCAGCTTCTCGGGGGGCAACACTGAAGCTTTCTTT,CASSFSGGNTEAFF
TRBD1,TRBV6-1,TRBJ1-1,.,TGTGCCAGCAGTGAATTACAGGGGACGTCGGCTTTCTTT,CASSELQGTSAFF
.,TRBV11-2,TRBJ2-1,.,TGTGCCAGCAGCTTAGCGGGAGAGCAGTTCTTC,CASSLAGEQFF
.,TRBV12-3/TRBV12-4,TRBJ1-2,.,TGTGCCAGCAGTGATGGGGGGAACGGCTACACCTTC,CASSDGGNGYTF
.,TRBV4-1,TRBJ1-2,.,TGCGCCAGCAGCCAAGTACAGGGTGATGGCTACACCTTC,CASSQVQGDGYTF
TRBD1,TRBV18,TRBJ1-4,.,TGTGCCAGCTCATCAGGGGGAACTAATGAAAAACTGTTTTTT,CASSSGGTNEKLFF
TRBD1,TRBV12-5,TRBJ2-3,.,TGTGCTAGTGGTCCGGGACAGAGCACAGATACGCAGTATTTT,CASGPGQSTDTQYF
.,TRBV2,TRBJ1-4,.,TGTGCCAGCAGTGGTCAGGGGATTAATGAAAAACTGTTTTTT,CASSGQGINEKLFF